The 24 T cell receptor beta chains presented below share a single source sample, sequenced in a study of blood T cell repertoires in COVID-19. Assay used: immunoSEQ multiplex PCR; TCRdb lists only in-frame clones, some missing. The table lists 390,000 or so clones, around nine tenths of them singletons. Material: PBMCs or T cells enriched from blood (not recorded which). These receptors came from a woman aged 45-59 years who had recovered from COVID-19.

The rearrangement uses TRBV18 and TRBJ1-4, with 9 nucleotides matching TRBD1. V lost 3 bases and J lost 8; bases outside the gene matches: 4. Germline loops: CDR1 KGHSH, CDR2 LQKENI. The CDR3 contains 14 residues. CDR3 DNA sequence: TGTGCCAGCTCACCGGACAGGGGAGGAGAAAAACTGTTTTTT. Translation gives CASSPDRGGEKLFF.

V usage is TRBV6-5 and J usage is TRBJ2-7, with TRBD2 matching 7 bases. The V segment lost 4 bases and the J segment 6 bases; nucleotides outside the gene matches: 9. Germline lookup yields CDR1 MNHEY and CDR2 SVGAGI. The CDR3 contains 14 residues. The CDR3 nucleotides are TGTGCCAGCAGTTCCGCCGGGACTATAAGCGAGCAGTACTTC. Protein sequence: CASSSAGTISEQYF.

The chain recombines TRBV2 with TRBJ2-7; TRBD1 aligns across 8 bases. Germline V gives CDR1 SNHLY, CDR2 FYNNEI. The CDR3 sequence is 15 residues long. V lost 6 bases to trimming and J lost 2 bases; unmatched junction nucleotides: 9. CDR3 sequence: CASRAGTGSPYEQYF. For the CDR3, the DNA is TGTGCCAGCAGGGCTGGGACAGGATCACCCTACGAGCAGTACTTC.

This rearrangement joins TRBV19 to TRBJ1-2; 8 nucleotides agree with TRBD1. The CDR3 covers 16 residues. Germline V CDR1 and CDR2: LNHDA, SQIVND (reference sequence). With 4 bases clipped from V and 6 bases from J, the junction kept 13 bases outside the gene matches. CDR3 sequence (DNA): TGTGCCAGTAGTACGAATCCAGGGGGCCAGGTTCATGGCTACACCTTC. Encoded protein: CASSTNPGGQVHGYTF. The whole variable domain, filled in from reference TRBV19 and TRBJ1-2, reads DGGITQSPKYLFRKEGQNVTLSCEQNLNHDAMYWYRQDPGQGLRLIYYSQIVNDFQKGDIAEGYSVSREKKESFPLTVTSAQKNPTAFYLCASSTNPGGQVHGYTFGSGTRLTVV.

A remark on this clone: At one end the junction does not follow the germline gene, possibly because of a read error. The V and J genes are TRBV4-1 and TRBJ1-6; 8 positions match TRBD1. The germline V gene has CDR1 MGHRA and CDR2 YSYEKL. This CDR3 is 12 amino acids long. CDR3 sequence reads: CASSQNWDRLHF. The CDR3 DNA is TGCGCCAGCAGCCAAAACTGGGACAGGCTTCATTTT.

The V call is TRBV9, the J call TRBJ1-2; possibly TRBD1 for D (6 bases). The CDR3 consists of 16 residues. Trimming pared 3 bases from V and 3 bases from J, leaving 18 bases between. Per the germline V gene, CDR1 is SGDLS and CDR2 is YYNGEE. The CDR3 region is CASSAHVGHGDYGYTF. The CDR3 DNA sequence: TGTGCCAGCAGCGCCCACGTGGGACACGGCGACTATGGCTACACCTTC.

V and J are TRBV27 and TRBJ2-6, with 7 bases lining up with TRBD1. In germline, CDR1 is MNHEY, CDR2 SMNVEV (reference sequence). The CDR3 runs 18 residues. V gave up 2 bases and J gave up 4 bases; unmatched junction bases: 11. This CDR3 is CASSLVMVGGSGANVLTF. CDR3 coding DNA: TGTGCCAGCAGTTTAGTGATGGTAGGGGGCTCCGGGGCCAACGTCCTGACTTTC.

The chain has TRBV7-2 and TRBJ2-1, with 12 bases identical to TRBD2. Looked up from germline, CDR1 is SGHTA and CDR2 is FQGNSA. The J segment lost 9 bases and the V segment lost 6 bases, leaving 6 bases of the junction unmatched. CDR3 size: 14 residues. The CDR3 spells CASRRPSGGGEQFF. The CDR3, as DNA: TGTGCCAGCAGACGACCTAGCGGGGGGGGTGAGCAGTTCTTC.

This clone was detected only a few times. The chain couples TRBV29-1 to TRBJ1-2; D is possibly TRBD1 (6 bases). CDR1 SQVTM and CDR2 ANQGSEA come from the germline V gene. V dropped 0 bases and J dropped 4 bases, with 9 bases sitting between them. The CDR3 runs to 13 residues. The CDR3 DNA follows: TGCAGCGTTGAAGACGAAGGGGGCTATGGCTACACCTTC. This gives the protein CSVEDEGGYGYTF.

J is TRBJ1-4 and V is TRBV15, with D unclear. Germline assignment: CDR1 LNHNV and CDR2 YYDKDF (reference sequence). V gave up 0 bases and J gave up 8 bases, with 13 bases separating them. This CDR3 is built from 15 residues. The chain's CDR3 is CATSRDVPLGEKLFF. The DNA of the CDR3 is TGTGCCACCAGCAGAGATGTACCCCTCGGGGAAAAACTGTTTTTT.

The chain recombines TRBV27 with TRBJ2-5; perhaps TRBD1 as D (6 bases). V was pared by 2 bases and J by 4 bases, with 14 bases between. The CDR3 length is 15 residues. Germline values: CDR1 MNHEY, CDR2 SMNVEV (reference sequence). CDR3: CASSLAGVGGETQYF. The CDR3 DNA follows: TGTGCCAGCAGTTTAGCAGGGGTTGGAGGAGAGACCCAGTACTTC.

The chain has TRBV6-1 and TRBJ1-1; 9 positions agree with TRBD1. V shed 1 base, J shed 9 bases, and the junction held 9 bases outside the gene matches. CDR1 is MNHNS and CDR2 is SASEGT in the germline V gene. This CDR3 comprises 15 residues. The CDR3, as DNA: TGTGCCAGCAGTGAAGTGATGGGACAGGGTCCTAAAGCTTTCTTT. Its protein product is CASSEVMGQGPKAFF.

This chain connects TRBV28 to TRBJ1-2; D is uncertain. The germline V gene has CDR1 MDHEN and CDR2 SYDVKM. This CDR3 contains 13 residues. Trimming removed 6 bases from V and 10 bases from J, with 18 bases in between. CDR3 amino acids: CASRPSNLPPYTF. CDR3 bases: TGTGCCAGCAGACCTTCAAACTTACCCCCCTACACCTTC.

The V call is TRBV30, the J call TRBJ1-4; TRBD1 is a possible D gene (6 bases). CDR1 and CDR2 (germline): GTSNPN, SVGIG (reference sequence). Trimming took 0 bases from V and 8 from J, leaving 25 bases between them. The CDR3 runs 18 residues. CDR3: CAWSVWSSPYRDHEKLFF. The CDR3 coding sequence is TGTGCCTGGAGTGTATGGTCCTCGCCCTACAGGGATCACGAAAAACTGTTTTTT.

The rearrangement links TRBV6-5 to TRBJ2-1; D is unresolved. CDR1 and CDR2 (germline): MNHEY, SVGAGI. This CDR3 comprises 15 residues. Trimming left V 5 bases short and J 4 bases short, with 15 bases between. CDR3 in amino acids: CASSPATKPYNEQFF. The CDR3 DNA sequence: TGTGCCAGCAGTCCCGCTACCAAACCATACAATGAGCAGTTCTTC.

Comments on this clone: Other DNA sequences in the same sample also yield this CDR3. The DNA of the CDR3 is TGTGCCAGCAGCAGGACAGTCATGAACACTGAAGCTTTCTTT. Residues: CASSRTVMNTEAFF. The rearrangement links TRBV6-2 or TRBV6-3 to TRBJ1-1; possibly TRBD1 for D (6 bases). Trimming took off 6 bases at V and 0 bases at J, with 11 bases between the two ends. Germline values: CDR1 MNHEY, CDR2 SVGEGT. The CDR3 covers 14 residues.

This chain links TRBV30 with TRBJ2-3, with a possible D match to TRBD1 (5 bases). Trimming took off 4 bases at V and 5 bases at J, with 7 bases between the two ends. Germline V gene data show CDR1 as GTSNPN and CDR2 as SVGIG (reference sequence). The CDR3 sequence is 11 residues long. CDR3 amino acids: CAWKGVDTQYF. The DNA of the CDR3 is TGTGCCTGGAAAGGGGTAGATACGCAGTATTTT.

J is TRBJ2-7 and V is TRBV27, with 8 positions matching TRBD2. Germline V gene data show CDR1 as MNHEY and CDR2 as SMNVEV (reference sequence). J gave up 2 bases and V 8 bases, and 8 bases lay outside the gene matches. This CDR3 spans 14 amino acids. The CDR3 reads CASRVSGDTYEQYF. The CDR3, as DNA: TGTGCCAGCCGGGTTAGCGGGGATACCTACGAGCAGTACTTC.

This chain connects TRBV2 to TRBJ2-5; 10 bases map to TRBD1. CDR1 is SNHLY and CDR2 is FYNNEI in the germline V gene. The CDR3 length is 16 residues. V was clipped by 1 base and J by 6 bases; unmatched bases: 8. In DNA, the CDR3 is TGTGCCAGCAGTGAAGGGGTCAGACAGGGGGCGAAGACCCAGTACTTC. This codes for CASSEGVRQGAKTQYF.

The chain combines TRBV29-1 with TRBJ2-7; perhaps TRBD2 as D (6 bases). The CDR3 covers 14 residues. With 1 base removed from V and 7 bases from J, the gap between germline ends came to 17 bases. From germline, CDR1 is SQVTM and CDR2 ANQGSEA. The chain's CDR3 is CSVEGSYLGGEQYF. In nucleotides, the CDR3 is TGCAGCGTTGAAGGGTCCTATCTCGGAGGGGAGCAGTACTTC.

The chain employs TRBV7-6 and TRBJ1-1, with D possibly matching TRBD1 (5 bases). This CDR3 is built from 15 residues. V was shortened by 5 bases and J by 0 bases, with 13 bases between the two germline ends. The germline CDR1 and CDR2 sequences are SGHVS and FNYEAQ. CDR3 coding DNA: TGTGCCAGCAGCCCGCTGGGGGGGATGAACACTGAAGCTTTCTTT. This encodes CASSPLGGMNTEAFF.

This chain links TRBV9 with TRBJ1-4; weak D call: TRBD1 (5 bases). Trimming removed 0 bases at V and 8 bases at J, with 14 bases between. Germline assignment: CDR1 SGDLS and CDR2 YYNGEE. CDR3 length: 15 amino acids. CDR3 amino acids: CASSVGEGAGEKLFF. Here the CDR3 DNA reads TGTGCCAGCAGCGTAGGCGAAGGGGCGGGGGAAAAACTGTTTTTT.

The V gene is TRBV28, the J gene TRBJ1-2; 9 bases agree with TRBD1. The CDR3 totals 16 residues. Germline CDR1 is MDHEN and CDR2 is SYDVKM. The V and J ends lost 4 bases and 0 bases, in that order; junction bases with no gene match: 6. The CDR3 region is CASSSGTGSTNYGYTF. The CDR3 bases are TGTGCCAGCAGTTCCGGGACAGGGTCCACTAACTATGGCTACACCTTC.

In this sample, this clone turned up once. V gene TRBV7-9 combines with J gene TRBJ2-2, with a tentative D call TRBD2 (6 bases). CDR1 is SEHNR and CDR2 is FQNEAQ in the germline V gene (reference sequence). V lost 10 bases and J lost 1, with 16 bases in between. The CDR3 consists of 15 residues. DNA for the CDR3: TGTGCCACCAAGCCGGGACTCAGGAACACCGGGGAGCTGTTTTTT. This codes for CATKPGLRNTGELFF.